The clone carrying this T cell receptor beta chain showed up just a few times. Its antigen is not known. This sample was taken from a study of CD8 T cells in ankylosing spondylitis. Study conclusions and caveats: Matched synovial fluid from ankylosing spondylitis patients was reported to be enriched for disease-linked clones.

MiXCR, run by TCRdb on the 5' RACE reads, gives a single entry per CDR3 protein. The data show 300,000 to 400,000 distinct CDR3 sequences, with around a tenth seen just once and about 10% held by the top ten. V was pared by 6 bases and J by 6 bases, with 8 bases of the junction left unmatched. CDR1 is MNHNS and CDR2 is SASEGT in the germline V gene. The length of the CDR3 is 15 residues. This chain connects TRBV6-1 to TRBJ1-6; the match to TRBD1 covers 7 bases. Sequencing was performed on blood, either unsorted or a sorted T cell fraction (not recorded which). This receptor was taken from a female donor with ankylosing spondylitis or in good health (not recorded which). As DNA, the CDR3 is TGTGCCAGCAGATCACCGGGACAGATTAATTCACCCCTCCACTTT. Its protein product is CASRSPGQINSPLHF.